Given below is one T cell receptor beta chain in context. This sample was taken from a study of control samples from healthy donors and cancer patients. The ends lost 6 bases at V and 2 bases at J; junction bases unmatched: 12. Per the germline V gene, CDR1 is SGHNT and CDR2 is YENEEA. The CDR3 contains 18 residues. Profiling relied on immunoSEQ multiplex PCR, and the TCRdb table lists in-frame clones only, not all of them. The sample shows 150,000 or so clones, 88% of them seen only once. The specimen was blood. This sequence originates from a man between 18 and 29 years old in good health. J is TRBJ2-6 and V is TRBV11-3, with TRBD1 identical over 8 bases. CDR3 sequence reads: CASRATRQGQAGANVLTF. CDR3 in DNA: TGTGCCAGCAGGGCTACAAGACAGGGGCAAGCTGGGGCCAACGTCCTGACTTTC.